This T cell receptor (beta chain) came from a study of OX40 agonist ivuxolimab in advanced cancers. Regarding the research as a whole: The costimulatory receptor OX40 (CD134) was targeted by ivuxolimab, a fully human IgG2 agonistic monoclonal antibody. Partial responses occurred in three dose-escalation patients, of whom one had hepatocellular carcinoma and two had cutaneous melanoma. The paper describes the monotherapy dose-escalation part (N of about 54 patients) of the phase I trial of ivuxolimab. The dose-escalation cohort was about 83% male with a mean age of about 65 years, ranging from about 20 to 85. Patients were allowed to have had prior anti-PD-1, anti-PD-L1 or anti-CTLA-4 therapy, and more than 35% of the dose-escalation patients had been treated with checkpoint inhibitors. The purpose of peripheral TCRbeta sequencing was to test whether ivuxolimab changed TCR sequence diversity and led to clonal T-cell expansion. Intravenous ivuxolimab was administered to patients every 2 weeks at six dose levels: 0.01, 0.1, 0.3, 1.5, 3 and 10 mg/kg. Among the approximately 50 dose-escalation patients, about 20 had hepatocellular carcinoma, 15 or so melanoma, 9 renal cell carcinoma and 9 head and neck cancer.

Comments on this clone: Its target antigen remains unknown. Per-nucleotide qualities are absent, and no much larger clonotype sits a single base away.

Points the paper makes about the study in general: In the 0.1-3.0 mg/kg groups, partial responders were among the patients with the lowest normalized peripheral clonal expansion, particularly in CD8+ T cells. At doses of 0.1 to 3.0 mg/kg, clonal expansion of both CD4+ and CD8+ blood T cells was observed from baseline to week 6. After ivuxolimab, more expanded clones were found on average in CD8+ T cells than in CD4+ T cells. The antigen specificity of the clonally expanded peripheral T cells was not determined. Low levels of normalized T-cell clonal expansion were also seen in some nonresponding patients.

Genomic DNA was extracted from sorted cells for sequencing of the TCRbeta CDR3 region. The immunoSEQ Assay was used for sequencing of TCRbeta CDR3 regions. The clones in this table, taken by TCRdb from immuneACCESS, are in-frame only. Not every clone is retained; where verified, under half of the shortfall comes from an unresolved V gene, and the cause of the rest is unknown. This sample lists about 77,000 clones; about nine tenths were detected once. The ten biggest clones cover about 1.8% of the sample. The trial excluded patients who had a history of autoimmune disease or were on systemic immunosuppression. Peripheral blood for TCR sequencing was collected from all dose cohorts at baseline, on cycle 4 day 1, and on cycle 7 day 1. The samples were taken from a phase I, first-in-human, multicenter, open-label dose-escalation trial of ivuxolimab. The trial enrolled adults with locally advanced or metastatic head and neck squamous cell, hepatocellular, melanoma or renal cell carcinoma. Before TCR sequencing, CD4+ T cells and CD8+ T cells were sorted from peripheral blood as separate populations.

CDR1 LNHDA and CDR2 SQIVND were looked up in the germline V gene (reference sequence). Clipping removes 8 bases from V and 4 bases from J, with 7 as the unmatched junction base count. Including cysteine and phenylalanine, the CDR3 has 13 amino acids. Just CDR3 DNA is preserved here, 39 bases in frame from base 1. This clonotype was sampled from an adult with an advanced solid tumor such as melanoma, head and neck, liver or kidney cancer. Sample: CD4+ or CD8+ T cells sorted from blood, taken in a trial of the OX40 agonist ivuxolimab. The receptor chain draws on TRBV19 and TRBJ1-2; 7 middle bases align to TRBD1. CDR3 loop: CASLRTGGYGYTF. The DNA reads TGTGCCAGTCTACGGACAGGCGGCTATGGCTACACCTTC.